These 16 T cell receptor beta chains were sequenced from one sample in a study of CD8 T cells in Susac syndrome. Random hexamers served to reverse transcribe roughly 0.5 to 1 ug RNA. From the immunoSEQ multiplex PCR reads, TCRdb called clonotypes with MiXCR, one entry per CDR3 protein. The sample has roughly 100,000 distinct CDR3 sequences, 95% to 97% seen once. Material for sequencing was CD8+ T cells from PBMCs. The receptors stem from a human donor with Susac syndrome.

The rearrangement uses TRBV18 and TRBJ2-7; 11 nucleotides align to TRBD2. CDR3 length: 15 amino acids. The V segment lost 2 bases and the J segment 5 bases; nucleotides outside the gene matches: 5. Germline CDR1 is KGHSH and CDR2 is LQKENI. CDR3 sequence (DNA): TGTGCCAGCTCACCAGGGACTAGCGGTACTAACGAGCAGTACTTC. Protein product: CASSPGTSGTNEQYF.

This sequence joins TRBV5-6 and TRBJ2-3; maybe TRBD2 (7 bases). Germline assignment: CDR1 SGHDT and CDR2 YYEEEE. This CDR3 is built from 14 residues. Trimming took 0 bases from V and 4 from J, leaving 9 bases between them. As DNA, the CDR3 is TGTGCCAGCAGCTTGGGAGGGGGGGCAGATACGCAGTATTTT. It encodes CASSLGGGADTQYF.

This clonotype was seen just once. This chain joins TRBV30 and TRBJ2-7; D is ambiguous. The CDR3 runs 14 residues. Germline V gives CDR1 GTSNPN, CDR2 SVGIG (reference sequence). Trimming took off 2 bases at V and 2 bases at J, with 13 bases between the two ends. The CDR3 sequence is CAWSFRPTPYEQYF. CDR3 coding DNA: TGTGCCTGGAGTTTTAGACCGACGCCCTACGAGCAGTACTTC.

CDR3 DNA: TGTGCCAGCAGTGATCTCAACAGGAAGATCACAGATACGCAGTATTTT. Encoded protein: CASSDLNRKITDTQYF. The V gene is TRBV2, the J gene TRBJ2-3; weak D call: TRBD1 (5 bases). The V gene lost 3 bases and the J gene lost 2 bases, with 15 bases spanning the gap. The CDR3 is made up of 16 amino acids. Germline lookup yields CDR1 SNHLY and CDR2 FYNNEI. The full variable domain, completed using reference TRBV2 and TRBJ2-3, is EPEVTQTPSHQVTQMGQEVILRCVPISNHLYFYWYRQILGQKVEFLVSFYNNEISEKSEIFDDQFSVERPDGSNFTLKIRSTKLEDSAMYFCASSDLNRKITDTQYFGPGTRLTVL.

V and J are TRBV11-2 and TRBJ1-1; 7 nucleotides match TRBD1. The CDR3 has 12 residues. The trim removed 4 bases at V and 11 bases at J, leaving 7 bases unmatched. Germline CDR1 is SGHAT and CDR2 is FQNNGV. The CDR3 here is CASSSQGQPAFF. The CDR3 nucleotides read TGTGCCAGCAGCTCCCAGGGACAGCCCGCTTTCTTT. Together with reference TRBV11-2 and TRBJ1-1, the CDR3 gives the full variable domain: EAGVAQSPRYKIIEKRQSVAFWCNPISGHATLYWYQQILGQGPKLLIQFQNNGVVDDSQLPKDRFSAERLKGVDSTLKIQPAKLEDSAVYLCASSSQGQPAFFGQGTRLTVV.

This CDR3 reads CASSLRTGANSPLHF. The CDR3 nucleotides are TGTGCCAGCAGTCTTCGGACAGGGGCAAATTCACCCCTCCACTTT. The chain has TRBV27 and TRBJ1-6; 9 bases are shared with TRBD1. The CDR3 extends over 15 amino acids. Looked up from germline, CDR1 is MNHEY and CDR2 is SMNVEV (reference sequence). J was trimmed by 7 bases and V by 5 bases; bases with no gene match: 6.

CDR3: CASSRDRGTDTQYF. Here the CDR3 DNA reads TGCGCCAGCAGCCGAGACAGGGGCACAGATACGCAGTATTTT. This chain uses TRBV4-3 with TRBJ2-3; 7 bases match TRBD1. V was clipped by 4 bases and J by 1 base; unmatched bases: 2. CDR1 and CDR2 (germline): LGHNA, YSLEER. The CDR3 loop spans 14 amino acids.

The rearrangement joins TRBV30 to TRBJ1-2; no firm D call. V lost 0 bases and J 7 bases, leaving 15 bases between the germline ends. This CDR3 has 14 residues. Germline V gene data show CDR1 as GTSNPN and CDR2 as SVGIG (reference sequence). The CDR3: CAWSVPSNAGGYTF. DNA of the CDR3: TGTGCCTGGAGTGTACCGTCCAACGCGGGTGGCTACACCTTC.

The chain recombines TRBV7-3 with TRBJ2-5; 8 positions match TRBD2. V shed 1 base and J 2 bases; nucleotides not matched to a gene: 6. The CDR3 is made up of 16 amino acids. Germline V lookup: CDR1 SGHTA, CDR2 FQGTGA. DNA of the CDR3: TGTGCCAGCAGCTTAAGAGGTAGCGGGGCTCAAGAGACCCAGTACTTC. This gives the protein CASSLRGSGAQETQYF.

The chain links TRBV27 to TRBJ2-7; perhaps TRBD1 as D (8 bases). The germline V gene encodes CDR1 MNHEY and CDR2 SMNVEV (reference sequence). This CDR3 is built from 14 residues. V was pared by 9 bases and J by 2 bases, with 17 bases between. The CDR3: CASREGDRTYEQYF. Written as DNA, the CDR3 is TGTGCCAGTAGGGAGGGGGACAGGACCTACGAGCAGTACTTC.

The chain links TRBV5-1 to TRBJ1-1; D is undetermined. The germline V gene encodes CDR1 SGHRS and CDR2 YFSETQ. The V and J ends lost 0 bases and 7 bases respectively, with 13 bases between them. This CDR3 comprises 14 residues. The CDR3 nucleotides are TGCGCCAGCAGCTTGGGAATCAACCCTGATGAAGCTTTCTTT. Translating gives CASSLGINPDEAFF. The entire variable domain, with the rest obtained from reference TRBV5-1 and TRBJ1-1, is as follows: KAGVTQTPRYLIKTRGQQVTLSCSPISGHRSVSWYQQTPGQGLQFLFEYFSETQRNKGNFPGRFSGRQFSNSRSEMNVSTLELGDSALYLCASSLGINPDEAFFGQGTRLTVV.

This chain links TRBV5-1 with TRBJ1-4, with a tentative D call TRBD1 (5 bases). In germline, CDR1 is SGHRS, CDR2 YFSETQ. With 3 bases removed from V and 11 bases from J, the gap between germline ends came to 20 bases. The length of the CDR3 is 15 residues. CDR3 sequence (DNA): TGCGCCAGCAGCTCTGACCTAGCCACCGGGGGGAAACTGTTTTTT. Translation: CASSSDLATGGKLFF.

The chain carries TRBV27 and TRBJ1-5; D call uncertain. CDR1 MNHEY and CDR2 SMNVEV come from the germline V gene (reference sequence). This CDR3 is built from 16 residues. V dropped 0 bases and J dropped 4 bases, with 13 bases sitting between them. In nucleotides, the CDR3 is TGTGCCAGCAGTTTATCCTCCGAGCTTGCTAATCAGCCCCAGCATTTT. Residues: CASSLSSELANQPQHF.

J is TRBJ2-1 and V is TRBV11-3, with a weak D call TRBD2 (5 bases). CDR3 length equals 14 residues. Trimming stripped 1 base from V and 8 bases from J, with 12 bases between. The germline gives CDR1 SGHNT, CDR2 YENEEA. The CDR3, as DNA: TGTGCCAGCAGCTTAGGCACCTACGGGGATGAGCAGTTCTTC. Translating gives CASSLGTYGDEQFF.

The rearrangement joins TRBV27 to TRBJ1-5; no clear D. The CDR3 is 14 amino acids. The germline gives CDR1 MNHEY, CDR2 SMNVEV (reference sequence). Between the trimmed V and J ends, which lost 2 bases and 3 bases, there was a span of 8 bases. Written as DNA, the CDR3 is TGTGCCAGCAGTTTAAACGGGTTCAATCAGCCCCAGCATTTT. This encodes CASSLNGFNQPQHF.

The chain carries TRBV27 and TRBJ2-7, with 7 bases identical to TRBD1. The CDR3 totals 14 residues. The V and J ends lost 5 bases and 0 bases, in that order; junction bases with no gene match: 4. Germline V gene lookup returns CDR1 MNHEY and CDR2 SMNVEV (reference sequence). CDR3 nucleotides: TGTGCCAGCAGTGAGACAGGGAGCTCCTACGAGCAGTACTTC. Translation: CASSETGSSYEQYF.